Listed here are 26 T cell receptor beta chains from one sample, sequenced in a study of vaccination effects on CD4 cells after COVID-19. Only in-frame clones appear in the TCRdb table, and some are missing; sequencing was by immunoSEQ multiplex PCR. This table has around 65,000 clones, around 73% appearing once. Using viral peptide pools, the ViraFEST assay grew out antigen-specific CD4+ T cells prior to sequencing. The culture ran for around ten days before CD4+ T cells were isolated. Participants completed two doses of the BNT162b2 or mRNA-1273 vaccine. What these receptors recognize is not known. Sequenced here: CD4+ T cells from PBMCs cultured with HCoV-229E spike peptides, sampled after COVID-19 vaccination. These receptors came from a human donor who received a COVID-19 vaccine.

The CDR3 region has the DNA TGTGCCAGCAGCTTCGGGACCACTAATTCACCCCTCCACTTT. It encodes CASSFGTTNSPLHF. The chain is built from TRBV4-2 and TRBJ1-6; D may be TRBD1 (5 bases). Looked up from germline, CDR1 is LGHNA and CDR2 is YNFKEQ. V lost 5 bases, J lost 6 bases, and 11 bases lay in between. The CDR3 runs 14 residues.

This clone was detected only a few times. The V and J genes are TRBV7-2 and TRBJ2-5; no reliable D call. CDR3 length equals 14 residues. Trimming shortened V by 5 bases and J by 5 bases, and 15 bases separated the two germline ends. Germline V gene sequence: CDR1 SGHTA, CDR2 FQGNSA. The CDR3 reads CASSQANSRETQYF. The CDR3 nucleotides are TGTGCCAGCAGCCAGGCGAATAGCAGGGAGACCCAGTACTTC.

The V gene is TRBV18, the J gene TRBJ1-1; 8 bases fit TRBD1. Unmatched junction bases numbered 3, after V lost 5 bases and J lost 4 bases. CDR1 KGHSH and CDR2 LQKENI come from the germline V gene. This CDR3 is 13 amino acids long. The CDR3 here is CASSSQGGTEAFF. CDR3 nucleotides: TGTGCCAGCTCATCACAGGGGGGCACTGAAGCTTTCTTT.

The chain is built from TRBV15 and TRBJ2-3, with 8 bases matching TRBD1. The germline V gene has CDR1 LNHNV and CDR2 YYDKDF (reference sequence). V was pared by 1 base and J by 5 bases, with 5 bases of the junction left unmatched. The CDR3 has 15 residues. The CDR3 nucleotides are TGTGCCACCAGCAGAGCGACAGGGGTAGGAGATACGCAGTATTTT. It encodes CATSRATGVGDTQYF.

This sequence joins TRBV5-6 and TRBJ1-2; D gene ambiguous. The V end was cut by 0 bases, the J end by 6 bases, with 6 bases between. The length of the CDR3 is 12 residues. Germline CDR1 SGHDT, CDR2 YYEEEE. The DNA of the CDR3 is TGTGCCAGCAGCTTGGGGAGGGATGGCTACACCTTC. The encoded protein is CASSLGRDGYTF.

This chain uses TRBV28 with TRBJ2-5, with 10 bases identical to TRBD2. Trimming cost V 7 bases and J 5 bases; bases outside gene matches: 10. Germline CDR1 reads MDHEN; CDR2 reads SYDVKM. The CDR3 totals 15 residues. For the CDR3, the DNA is TGTGCCAGCACTCTTAGCGGGGGGCGGGTGGAGACCCAGTACTTC. Translation gives CASTLSGGRVETQYF. The full variable domain, completed using reference TRBV28 and TRBJ2-5, is DVKVTQSSRYLVKRTGEKVFLECVQDMDHENMFWYRQDPGLGLRLIYFSYDVKMKEKGDIPEGYSVSREKKERFSLILESASTNQTSMYLCASTLSGGRVETQYFGPGTRLLVL.

V gene TRBV5-1 combines with J gene TRBJ1-4; D is possibly TRBD1 (6 bases). In germline, CDR1 is SGHRS, CDR2 YFSETQ. Trimming removed 0 bases at V and 5 bases at J, with 8 bases between. The CDR3 runs to 14 residues. DNA of the CDR3: TGCGCCAGCAGCTTGGGGACAGTAAATGAAAAACTGTTTTTT. Translation: CASSLGTVNEKLFF.

This clone was counted once. The rearrangement links TRBV7-3 to TRBJ2-5, with 7 bases matching TRBD1. Germline CDR1 is SGHTA and CDR2 is FQGTGA. This CDR3 spans 12 amino acids. J lost 7 bases, V lost 5 bases, and 4 bases had no gene match. The chain's CDR3 is CASSPPGGTQYF. CDR3 sequence (DNA): TGTGCCAGCAGCCCCCCAGGGGGGACCCAGTACTTC.

This clone turned up a few times. This chain links TRBV6-2 or TRBV6-3 with TRBJ2-7; D gene uncertain. V lost 0 bases to trimming and J lost 0 bases, with 6 bases between them. The germline CDR1 and CDR2 sequences are MNHEY and SVGEGT. The CDR3 totals 14 residues. CDR3: CASSYSSVSYEQYV. In DNA form, the CDR3 reads TGTGCCAGCAGTTACTCGTCAGTCTCCTACGAGCAGTACGTC.

This clone was seen a handful of times. The chain recombines TRBV12-5 with TRBJ1-1; 9 bases line up with TRBD1. Germline-derived CDR1 and CDR2 are LGHNT and FRNRAP. CDR3 length: 16 amino acids. Trimming at V came to 1 base and at J to 4 bases, leaving 7 bases not matched to a gene. DNA for the CDR3: TGTGCTAGTGGTTTGGACCAGGGACAGGGCGGCACTGAAGCTTTCTTT. It codes for CASGLDQGQGGTEAFF. Full variable domain (rest looked up from reference TRBV12-5 and TRBJ1-1): DARVTQTPRHKVTEMGQEVTMRCQPILGHNTVFWYRQTMMQGLELLAYFRNRAPLDDSGMPKDRFSAEMPDATLATLKIQPSEPRDSAVYFCASGLDQGQGGTEAFFGQGTRLTVV.

CDR3 in DNA: TGTGCCTGGAGGCCGAAAGACAGGGAAGCTTTCTTT. It yields the protein CAWRPKDREAFF. The chain is built from TRBV30 and TRBJ1-1; TRBD1 might be the D (6 bases). Trimming stripped 3 bases from V and 8 bases from J, with 13 bases between. The CDR3 runs to 12 residues. CDR1 is GTSNPN, CDR2 SVGIG, per germline (reference sequence).

The chain recombines TRBV18 with TRBJ2-7; D remains unclear. The length of the CDR3 is 14 residues. With 2 bases removed from V and 0 bases from J, the gap between germline ends came to 8 bases. Germline V gives CDR1 KGHSH, CDR2 LQKENI. CDR3 DNA sequence: TGTGCCAGCTCACCAGACCAGAACTCCTACGAGCAGTACGTC. Translating gives CASSPDQNSYEQYV.

The chain employs TRBV30 and TRBJ2-1, with TRBD1 identical over 10 bases. Unmatched junction bases numbered 5, after V lost 5 bases and J lost 4 bases. In germline, CDR1 is GTSNPN, CDR2 SVGIG (reference sequence). This CDR3 has 14 amino acids. The CDR3 DNA follows: TGTGCCTGGGAGGGACAGGGGAGTTACAATGAGCAGTTCTTC. This encodes CAWEGQGSYNEQFF.

The chain carries TRBV19 and TRBJ1-5; D is uncertain. V lost 10 bases to trimming and J lost 7 bases, with 26 bases between them. The CDR3 is 16 amino acids. Germline V gives CDR1 LNHDA, CDR2 SQIVND (reference sequence). DNA for the CDR3: TGTGCCACCCAGACCCGGATCGGTGTCCTCCTCCAGCCCCAGCATTTT. It encodes CATQTRIGVLLQPQHF.

This chain connects TRBV24-1 to TRBJ2-3; no clear D. CDR3 length equals 16 residues. The V end was cut by 1 base, the J end by 5 bases, with 15 bases between. In germline, CDR1 is KGHDR, CDR2 SFDVKD. The CDR3 bases are TGTGCCACCAGTGATTTTGAGGTTTTAGGGAAAGATACGCAGTATTTT. Translation gives CATSDFEVLGKDTQYF.

The V gene is TRBV2, the J gene TRBJ1-4; 9 bases match TRBD1. This CDR3 has 13 residues. The germline CDR1 and CDR2 sequences are SNHLY and FYNNEI. V was clipped by 6 bases and J by 7 bases; unmatched bases: 3. DNA of the CDR3: TGTGCCAGCAGGGGACAGGGAAGTGAAAAACTGTTTTTT. Its translation is CASRGQGSEKLFF. The full variable domain, with the rest looked up from reference TRBV2 and TRBJ1-4, is EPEVTQTPSHQVTQMGQEVILRCVPISNHLYFYWYRQILGQKVEFLVSFYNNEISEKSEIFDDQFSVERPDGSNFTLKIRSTKLEDSAMYFCASRGQGSEKLFFGSGTQLSVL.

This chain links TRBV6-5 with TRBJ2-1; no firm D call. This CDR3 has 12 residues. The V gene lost 6 bases and the J gene lost 3 bases, with 6 bases spanning the gap. Germline loops: CDR1 MNHEY, CDR2 SVGAGI. This CDR3 reads CASRSLYNEQFF. The CDR3 bases are TGTGCCAGCAGGAGCCTCTACAATGAGCAGTTCTTC.

The chain joins TRBV5-1 to TRBJ1-4, with a tentative D call TRBD1 (6 bases). Germline V gene data show CDR1 as SGHRS and CDR2 as YFSETQ. The V gene lost 0 bases and the J gene lost 7 bases, with 13 bases spanning the gap. The length of the CDR3 is 15 residues. CDR3 region: CASSLDLGAAEKLFF. The CDR3 DNA reads as TGCGCCAGCAGCTTGGACCTGGGGGCCGCTGAAAAACTGTTTTTT.

The gene calls are TRBV5-8 and TRBJ2-3; 8 nucleotides agree with TRBD2. CDR1 is SGHTS, CDR2 YDEGEE, per germline. The CDR3 totals 15 residues. J lost 4 bases, V lost 5 bases, and 9 bases had no gene match. CDR3: CASRDGGADADTQYF. Written as DNA, the CDR3 is TGTGCCAGCAGAGACGGGGGGGCCGATGCAGATACGCAGTATTTT.

This rearrangement joins TRBV6-2 or TRBV6-3 to TRBJ1-5; possibly TRBD1 for D (6 bases). CDR3 length: 13 residues. V was pared by 6 bases and J by 3 bases, with 9 bases between. CDR1 is MNHEY, CDR2 SVGEGT, per germline. CDR3 sequence reads: CASSGQYNQPQHF. The CDR3 region has the DNA TGTGCCAGCAGCGGACAGTACAATCAGCCCCAGCATTTT.

V is TRBV3-1 (or the pseudogene TRBV3-2) and J is TRBJ1-6; D might be TRBD1 (6 bases). The CDR3 loop spans 16 amino acids. V lost 4 bases and J lost 5, with 15 bases in between. Germline-derived CDR1 and CDR2 are LGHDT and YNNKEL (reference sequence). In DNA form, the CDR3 reads TGTGCCAGCAGCCTCCTAGGGGGGAGGAATAATTCACCCCTCCACTTT. It specifies CASSLLGGRNNSPLHF.

The V and J genes are TRBV27 and TRBJ1-2; 7 bases align to TRBD1. V was clipped by 2 bases and J by 2 bases; unmatched bases: 5. Germline V CDR1 and CDR2: MNHEY, SMNVEV (reference sequence). The CDR3 is made up of 15 amino acids. The CDR3 DNA sequence: TGTGCCAGCAGTTTAAAGGGACAGCACAACTATGGCTACACCTTC. Residues: CASSLKGQHNYGYTF.

The chain links TRBV7-9 to TRBJ2-7; 7 nucleotides match TRBD1. This CDR3 has 14 amino acids. V lost 4 bases, J lost 1 base, and 4 bases stayed unmatched. The germline gives CDR1 SEHNR, CDR2 FQNEAQ (reference sequence). The CDR3 DNA follows: TGTGCCAGCAGCTCCCGGGACAGATCCTACGAGCAGTACGTC. This translates into CASSSRDRSYEQYV.

The V and J genes are TRBV10-2 and TRBJ2-1; D perhaps matches TRBD1 (7 bases). CDR3 length equals 14 residues. The V gene's germline CDR1 is WSHSY and CDR2 SAAADI. Trimming left V 8 bases short and J 6 bases short, with 17 bases between. The CDR3 sequence: CASGRTQGGNEQFF. The CDR3 DNA sequence: TGCGCCAGCGGACGGACCCAGGGGGGCAATGAGCAGTTCTTC.

V gene TRBV4-2 combines with J gene TRBJ2-1; D ambiguous. The CDR3 spans 14 residues. Germline CDR1 is LGHNA and CDR2 is YNFKEQ. V dropped 3 bases and J dropped 5 bases, with 11 bases sitting between them. The CDR3 protein is CASSQEPGHNEQFF. CDR3 sequence (DNA): TGTGCCAGCAGCCAGGAGCCCGGCCACAATGAGCAGTTCTTC.

V is TRBV3-1 (or the pseudogene TRBV3-2) and J is TRBJ1-2; 8 bases align to TRBD1. This CDR3 contains 17 residues. The V gene's germline CDR1 is LGHDT and CDR2 YNNKEL (reference sequence). The V gene end was trimmed by 4 bases and the J gene end by 3 bases; junction bases not matched to a gene: 13. CDR3: CASSPNPGQGLHYGYTF. CDR3 sequence (DNA): TGTGCCAGCAGCCCGAACCCCGGACAGGGCCTGCACTATGGCTACACCTTC.